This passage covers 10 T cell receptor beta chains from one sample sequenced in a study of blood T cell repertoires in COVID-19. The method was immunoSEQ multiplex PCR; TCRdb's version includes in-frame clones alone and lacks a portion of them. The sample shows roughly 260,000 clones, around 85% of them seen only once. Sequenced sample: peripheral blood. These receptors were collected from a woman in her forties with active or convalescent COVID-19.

CDR3 sequence: CAWSPGDNQPQHF. In DNA form, the CDR3 reads TGTGCCTGGAGTCCAGGGGACAATCAGCCCCAGCATTTT. The chain uses TRBV30 and TRBJ1-5; TRBD1 is a possible D gene (6 bases). The germline gives CDR1 GTSNPN, CDR2 SVGIG (reference sequence). The CDR3 runs to 13 residues. V dropped 2 bases and J dropped 3 bases, with 8 bases sitting between them.

CDR3 sequence (DNA): TGTGCCAGCAGTCCCCTTCGGGGGAACACTGAAGCTTTCTTT. Translated, it gives CASSPLRGNTEAFF. V usage is TRBV6-5 and J usage is TRBJ1-1; D is undetermined. V lost 5 bases, J lost 1 base, and 11 bases lay in between. Germline loops: CDR1 MNHEY, CDR2 SVGAGI. The CDR3 totals 14 residues.

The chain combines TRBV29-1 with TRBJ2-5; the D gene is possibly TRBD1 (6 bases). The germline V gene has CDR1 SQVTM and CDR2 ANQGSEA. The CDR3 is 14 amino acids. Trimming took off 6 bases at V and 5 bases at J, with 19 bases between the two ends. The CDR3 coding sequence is TGCAGCGTCTCCGGCCCCACAGGGTTGGAGACCCAGTACTTC. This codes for CSVSGPTGLETQYF.

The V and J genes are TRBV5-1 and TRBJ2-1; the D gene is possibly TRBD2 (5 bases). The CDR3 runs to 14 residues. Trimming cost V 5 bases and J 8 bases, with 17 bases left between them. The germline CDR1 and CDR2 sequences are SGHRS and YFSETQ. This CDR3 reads CASRQGGPRDEQFF. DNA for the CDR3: TGCGCCAGCAGGCAAGGAGGCCCAAGGGATGAGCAGTTCTTC.

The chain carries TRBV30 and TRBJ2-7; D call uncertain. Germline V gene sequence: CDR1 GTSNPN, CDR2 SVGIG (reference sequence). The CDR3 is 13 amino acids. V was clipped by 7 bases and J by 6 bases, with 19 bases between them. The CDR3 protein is CASNSERKVEQYF. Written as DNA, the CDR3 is TGTGCCTCTAATTCAGAGAGGAAAGTCGAGCAGTACTTC. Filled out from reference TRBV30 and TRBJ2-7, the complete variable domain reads SQTIHQWPATLVQPVGSPLSLECTVEGTSNPNLYWYRQAAGRGLQLLFYSVGIGQISSEVPQNLSASRPQDRQFILSSKKLLLSDSGFYLCASNSERKVEQYFGPGTRLTVT.

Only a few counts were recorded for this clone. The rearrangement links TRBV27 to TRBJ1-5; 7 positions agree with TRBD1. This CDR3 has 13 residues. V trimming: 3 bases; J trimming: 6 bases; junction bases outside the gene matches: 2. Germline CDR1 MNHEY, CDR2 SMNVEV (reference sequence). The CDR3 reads CASSFDRVQPQHF. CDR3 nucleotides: TGTGCCAGCAGTTTCGACAGGGTTCAGCCCCAGCATTTT.

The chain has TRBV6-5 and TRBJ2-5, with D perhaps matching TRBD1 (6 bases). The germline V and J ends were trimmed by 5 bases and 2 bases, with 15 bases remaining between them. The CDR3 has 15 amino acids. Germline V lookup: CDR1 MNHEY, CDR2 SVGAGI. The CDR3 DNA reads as TGTGCCAGCAGTCAACAACAGGGCAGACAAGAGACCCAGTACTTC. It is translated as CASSQQQGRQETQYF.

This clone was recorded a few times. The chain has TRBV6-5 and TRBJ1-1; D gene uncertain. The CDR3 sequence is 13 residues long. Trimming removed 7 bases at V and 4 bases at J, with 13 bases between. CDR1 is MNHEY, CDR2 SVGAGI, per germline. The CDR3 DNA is TGTGCCAGCACCCCAGGCCGGGGCACTGAAGCTTTCTTT. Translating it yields CASTPGRGTEAFF.

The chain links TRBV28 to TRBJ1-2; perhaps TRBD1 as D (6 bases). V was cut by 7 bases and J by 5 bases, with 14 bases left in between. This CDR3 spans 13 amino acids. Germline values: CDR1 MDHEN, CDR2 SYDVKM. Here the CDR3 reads CASKRGGVYGYTF. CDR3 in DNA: TGTGCCAGCAAAAGGGGGGGCGTATATGGCTACACCTTC.

For the CDR3, the DNA is TGTGCCAGCAGCTTAGCCGATTCACCCCTCCACTTT. Protein sequence: CASSLADSPLHF. The chain employs TRBV7-9 and TRBJ1-6, with D uncertain. CDR3 length equals 12 residues. Germline assignment: CDR1 SEHNR and CDR2 FQNEAQ (reference sequence). The V end was cut by 0 bases, the J end by 8 bases, with 2 bases between.